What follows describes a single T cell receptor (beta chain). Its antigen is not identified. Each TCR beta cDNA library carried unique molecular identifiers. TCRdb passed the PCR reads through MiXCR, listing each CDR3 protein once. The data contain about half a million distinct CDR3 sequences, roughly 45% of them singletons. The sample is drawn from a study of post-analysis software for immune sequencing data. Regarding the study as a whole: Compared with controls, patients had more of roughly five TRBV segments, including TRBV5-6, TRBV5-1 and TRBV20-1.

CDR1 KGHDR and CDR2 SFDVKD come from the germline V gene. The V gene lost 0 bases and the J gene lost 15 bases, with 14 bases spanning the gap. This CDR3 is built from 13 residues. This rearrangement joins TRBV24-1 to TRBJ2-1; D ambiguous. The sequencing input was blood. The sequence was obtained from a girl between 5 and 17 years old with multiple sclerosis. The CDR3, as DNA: TGTGCCACCAGTGATTTGGCCGGGCTTAGCAGGTTCTTC. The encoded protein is CATSDLAGLSRFF.